A single sample gave rise to the 21 T cell receptor beta chains below, sequenced in a study of cytomegalovirus exposure and HLA in healthy donors. 60 Vbeta and 13 Jbeta primers were used in PCR. Libraries were prepared by immunoSEQ multiplex PCR; TCRdb keeps only in-frame clonotypes and omits some of them. This repertoire shows around 120,000 clones, around two thirds found once; its top ten account for about 3.1%. Specimen: PBMCs. Every receptor here comes from a human donor in good health.

The chain uses TRBV30 and TRBJ2-3; 8 nucleotides agree with TRBD2. From germline, CDR1 is GTSNPN and CDR2 SVGIG (reference sequence). With 4 bases clipped from V and 2 bases from J, the junction kept 8 bases outside the gene matches. This CDR3 contains 15 residues. The CDR3 sequence: CAWKAGVYDTDTQYF. The CDR3 DNA sequence: TGTGCCTGGAAAGCGGGGGTGTATGACACAGATACGCAGTATTTT.

The rearrangement uses TRBV18 and TRBJ2-1, with 13 bases identical to TRBD2. J was trimmed by 4 bases and V by 3 bases; bases with no gene match: 6. Germline CDR1 KGHSH, CDR2 LQKENI. This CDR3 comprises 17 residues. The CDR3 DNA sequence: TGTGCCAGCTCACCCGGGACTAGCGGGGCACAATACAATGAGCAGTTCTTC. This encodes CASSPGTSGAQYNEQFF.

The rearrangement links TRBV7-2 to TRBJ1-3; a possible D gene is TRBD1 (5 bases). The CDR3 spans 14 residues. Germline CDR1 SGHTA, CDR2 FQGNSA. The V end was cut by 0 bases, the J end by 4 bases, with 7 bases between. The chain's CDR3 is CASSLAPGGNTIYF. The CDR3 DNA follows: TGTGCCAGCAGCTTAGCGCCAGGGGGAAACACCATATATTTT.

The genes are TRBV4-1 and TRBJ1-2; 7 bases agree with TRBD1. This CDR3 region has 14 residues. Trimming cost V 4 bases and J 5 bases; bases outside gene matches: 7. Looked up from germline, CDR1 is MGHRA and CDR2 is YSYEKL. The CDR3 sequence is CASSPTKTGYGYTF. The CDR3 bases are TGCGCCAGCAGCCCTACTAAGACAGGGTATGGCTACACCTTC.

V and J are TRBV18 and TRBJ2-3; 10 nucleotides match TRBD2. The CDR3 runs to 15 residues. The germline CDR1 and CDR2 sequences are KGHSH and LQKENI. The trim removed 5 bases at V and 11 bases at J, leaving 13 bases unmatched. CDR3 amino acids: CASSGLAGDSDGQYF. In nucleotides, the CDR3 is TGTGCCAGCTCAGGCCTAGCGGGAGATTCTGATGGGCAGTATTTT.

V gene TRBV5-6 combines with J gene TRBJ1-3; no clear D gene. The germline V and J ends were trimmed by 2 bases and 3 bases, with 9 bases remaining between them. Germline V gene data show CDR1 as SGHDT and CDR2 as YYEEEE. The CDR3 runs to 14 residues. This CDR3 reads CASSFEEFGNTIYF. The CDR3 region has the DNA TGTGCCAGCAGCTTCGAGGAATTTGGAAACACCATATATTTT.

This sequence joins TRBV27 and TRBJ2-6; 8 nucleotides align to TRBD1. This CDR3 has 16 residues. Germline CDR1 MNHEY, CDR2 SMNVEV (reference sequence). The V gene end was trimmed by 5 bases and the J gene end by 2 bases; junction bases not matched to a gene: 5. The CDR3 here is CASSRQDRAGANVLTF. The CDR3 nucleotides are TGTGCCAGCAGTAGACAGGACAGGGCTGGGGCCAACGTCCTGACTTTC.

J is TRBJ2-7 and V is TRBV4-3, with 8 bases lining up with TRBD2. This CDR3 region has 15 residues. The germline CDR1 and CDR2 sequences are LGHNA and YSLEER. With V trimmed by 0 bases and J by 3 bases, 4 bases remained unmatched. CDR3 coding DNA: TGCGCCAGCAGCCAAGACGGGAGGGGGGGCTACGAGCAGTACTTC. Amino acids: CASSQDGRGGYEQYF.

V is TRBV19 and J is TRBJ1-2, with D unclear. V lost 10 bases, J lost 3 bases, and 12 bases lay in between. The CDR3 runs to 12 residues. Per germline, CDR1 LNHDA and CDR2 SQIVND (reference sequence). CDR3 amino acids: CATNPGYYGYTF. The CDR3 DNA reads TGTGCCACCAACCCGGGGTACTATGGCTACACCTTC.

V and J are TRBV30 and TRBJ1-4; D possibly corresponds to TRBD1 (5 bases). V lost 4 bases and J lost 4, with 7 bases in between. The CDR3 has 12 residues. CDR1 and CDR2 from the germline V gene are GTSNPN and SVGIG (reference sequence). The CDR3 here is CAWTRGNEKLFF. CDR3 nucleotide sequence: TGTGCCTGGACTAGGGGTAATGAAAAACTGTTTTTT.

The rearrangement joins TRBV18 to TRBJ2-5, with 9 nucleotides matching TRBD1. The CDR3 contains 18 residues. V dropped 2 bases and J dropped 11; count of bases not matched to a gene: 21. Germline lookup yields CDR1 KGHSH and CDR2 LQKENI. DNA of the CDR3: TGTGCCAGCTCACCATCGACCCCCGGGACAGGGCCTCATTGGGGGCAGTACTTC. Protein product: CASSPSTPGTGPHWGQYF.

The sample holds a few counts of this clone. This chain links TRBV5-4 with TRBJ1-2; TRBD1 matches at 7 bases. J lost 2 bases, V lost 0 bases, and 7 bases had no gene match. The CDR3 is 16 amino acids. The germline V gene encodes CDR1 SGHNT and CDR2 YYREEE (reference sequence). The chain's CDR3 is CASSLGMDRNNYGYTF. CDR3 in DNA: TGTGCCAGCAGCTTGGGGATGGACAGGAACAACTATGGCTACACCTTC.

The gene calls are TRBV28 and TRBJ1-5; possibly TRBD1 for D (5 bases). The CDR3 runs 15 residues. Trimming shortened V by 3 bases and J by 7 bases, and 16 bases separated the two germline ends. Germline V gene sequence: CDR1 MDHEN, CDR2 SYDVKM. This CDR3 reads CASSFGSGLKQPQHF. CDR3 in DNA: TGTGCCAGCAGTTTTGGGTCAGGGTTAAAACAGCCCCAGCATTTT. The full variable domain, in which reference TRBV28 and TRBJ1-5 provide the parts outside the CDR3, is DVKVTQSSRYLVKRTGEKVFLECVQDMDHENMFWYRQDPGLGLRLIYFSYDVKMKEKGDIPEGYSVSREKKERFSLILESASTNQTSMYLCASSFGSGLKQPQHFGDGTRLSIL.

The V gene is TRBV6-5, the J gene TRBJ2-5; 7 nucleotides match TRBD1. Germline assignment: CDR1 MNHEY and CDR2 SVGAGI. The CDR3 totals 14 residues. The ends lost 4 bases at V and 5 bases at J; junction bases unmatched: 7. This CDR3 is CASSFIQGRETQYF. The CDR3 region has the DNA TGTGCCAGCAGTTTTATACAGGGGCGCGAGACCCAGTACTTC.

This chain uses TRBV28 with TRBJ1-5; weak D call: TRBD1 (6 bases). The germline CDR1 and CDR2 sequences are MDHEN and SYDVKM. This CDR3 comprises 18 residues. V was clipped by 6 bases and J by 3 bases, with 24 bases between them. The DNA for the CDR3 is TGTGCCAGCAGCCTCGTTCGGCCGGGGACACATCTCAATCAGCCCCAGCATTTT. It encodes CASSLVRPGTHLNQPQHF.

This sequence joins TRBV6-6 and TRBJ2-2; a weak D match, TRBD2 (5 bases). The V end lost 6 bases, the J end lost 4 bases, and 12 bases lay between the germline ends. Germline CDR1 reads MNHNY; CDR2 reads SVGAGI (reference sequence). The CDR3 has 14 amino acids. CDR3 sequence: CASSPSRGTGELFF. As DNA, the CDR3 is TGTGCCAGCAGCCCTAGTCGGGGCACCGGGGAGCTGTTTTTT.

Only a few counts were recorded for this clone. One junction end does not reproduce the germline sequence, and a read error may be involved. The V gene is TRBV7-9, the J gene TRBJ1-5, with D maybe TRBD1 (5 bases). Germline values: CDR1 SEHNR, CDR2 FQNEAQ (reference sequence). The CDR3 length is 16 residues. CDR3 region: CSSSLGEGEGHQPQHF. CDR3 sequence (DNA): TGTTCCAGCAGCTTAGGCGAAGGGGAGGGCCATCAGCCCCAGCATTTT. The full variable domain, in which reference TRBV7-9 and TRBJ1-5 provide the parts outside the CDR3, is DTGVSQNPRHKITKRGQNVTFRCDPISEHNRLYWYRQTLGQGPEFLTYFQNEAQLEKSRLLSDRFSAERPKGSFSTLEIQRTEQGDSAMYLCSSSLGEGEGHQPQHFGDGTRLSIL.

This chain joins TRBV14 and TRBJ2-3, with D perhaps matching TRBD2 (5 bases). The CDR3 has 16 residues. Looked up from germline, CDR1 is SGHDN and CDR2 is FVKESK. The V and J ends lost 2 bases and 4 bases respectively, with 16 bases between them. For the CDR3, the DNA is TGTGCCAGCAGCCAAACGTTCGGACTCTTCCCAGATACGCAGTATTTT. This codes for CASSQTFGLFPDTQYF.

The rearrangement links TRBV7-9 to TRBJ2-3, with 8 bases fitting TRBD2. With V trimmed by 2 bases and J by 2 bases, 6 bases remained unmatched. The CDR3 runs 16 residues. Per germline, CDR1 SEHNR and CDR2 FQNEAQ (reference sequence). The CDR3 coding sequence is TGTGCCAGCAGCTTACTAGCGGGCCGGGACACAGATACGCAGTATTTT. It yields the protein CASSLLAGRDTDTQYF.

This chain joins TRBV19 and TRBJ1-2; 7 bases line up with TRBD1. Trimming removed 4 bases from V and 4 bases from J; junction bases left unmatched: 3. This CDR3 spans 13 amino acids. Germline V CDR1 and CDR2: LNHDA, SQIVND (reference sequence). This CDR3 is CASSTGTVYGYTF. The DNA for the CDR3 is TGTGCCAGTAGTACCGGGACAGTCTATGGCTACACCTTC.

CDR3 in amino acids: CASRAAGAPGTGELFF. CDR3 bases: TGTGCCAGCAGGGCTGCGGGGGCGCCGGGCACCGGGGAGCTGTTTTTT. The V and J genes are TRBV2 and TRBJ2-2; D might be TRBD2 (7 bases). The ends were cut back, 6 bases at V and 4 bases at J, with 18 bases in the middle. The CDR3 loop spans 16 amino acids. Germline V gene sequence: CDR1 SNHLY, CDR2 FYNNEI.